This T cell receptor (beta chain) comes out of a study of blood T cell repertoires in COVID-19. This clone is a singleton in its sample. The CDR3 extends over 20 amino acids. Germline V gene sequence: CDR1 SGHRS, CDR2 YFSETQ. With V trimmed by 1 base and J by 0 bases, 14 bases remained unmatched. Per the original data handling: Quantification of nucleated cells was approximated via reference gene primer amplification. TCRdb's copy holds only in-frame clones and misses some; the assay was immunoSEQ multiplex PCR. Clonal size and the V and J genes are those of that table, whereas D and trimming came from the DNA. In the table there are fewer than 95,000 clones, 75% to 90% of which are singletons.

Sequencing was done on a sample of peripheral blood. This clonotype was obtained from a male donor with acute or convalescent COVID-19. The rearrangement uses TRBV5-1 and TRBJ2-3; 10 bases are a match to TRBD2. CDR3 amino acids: CASSLWVLSGGASSTDTQYF. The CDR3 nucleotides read TGCGCCAGCAGCTTGTGGGTACTAAGCGGGGGGGCCTCTAGCACAGATACGCAGTATTTT.